These T cell receptor beta chains were read from a single sample in a study of T cells in Graves' hyperthyroidism and ophthalmopathy. TCRdb re-analysed the multiplex PCR reads in MiXCR, keeping a single row per CDR3 protein. The profile shows around 600,000 distinct CDR3 sequences, approximately 15% of them singletons. The sample consisted of blood. Receptor source: a woman aged 40 to 55 with Graves' ophthalmopathy. Both conserved end residues are part of each CDR3. Fields, in order: V gene, J gene, CDR3 protein.

TRBV11-2	TRBJ2-7	CASSLAGTGNYEQYF
TRBV2	TRBJ1-4	CASSSNREGHEKLFF
TRBV24-1	TRBJ2-1	CATSDPNNEQFF
TRBV28	TRBJ1-5	CATRLWDQPQHF
TRBV11-1	TRBJ2-1	CASSLTSPHAEQFF
TRBV2	TRBJ1-5	CASSEAVRGNQPQHF
TRBV20-1	TRBJ2-7	CSASPEAYEQYF
TRBV13	TRBJ2-1	CASSLAFQAVWEQFF
TRBV2	TRBJ2-2	CASSLPSGTSGASWGELFF
TRBV6-1	TRBJ2-7	CASRPGTGKGEQYF
TRBV6-1	TRBJ1-1	CASSLTGEQEAFF
TRBV20-1	TRBJ1-4	CSGEGQDYEKLFF
TRBV18	TRBJ1-5	CASRRGTADSNQPQHF
TRBV3-1	TRBJ1-3	CASSQQGANTIYF
TRBV11-2	TRBJ2-7	CASSFSGTEDEQYF
TRBV3-1	TRBJ2-6	CASSQELGAPSSGANVLTF
TRBV11-3	TRBJ2-2	CASSFSGGGELFF
TRBV24-1	TRBJ1-1	CATRGGELNTEAFF
TRBV2	TRBJ2-1	CATAGVYNEQFF
TRBV30	TRBJ1-1	CAWSSFLGTEAFF
TRBV6-2/TRBV6-3	TRBJ2-6	CASSYSRDRVVSGANVLTF
TRBV28	TRBJ1-4	CASIGALREKLFF
TRBV11-1	TRBJ2-1	CASSPSGTSGRARQFF
TRBV16	TRBJ1-6	CASSQFAQGRPLHF
TRBV12-3/TRBV12-4	TRBJ2-1	CASRSSGRTNEQFF
TRBV3-1	TRBJ2-1	CASSQDGGAYSYNEQFF
TRBV5-1	TRBJ2-7	CASSRGLAEGEQYF
TRBV7-2	TRBJ2-7	CASSWAGYEQYF
TRBV3-1	TRBJ1-1	CASSQDPGGGRIEAFF
TRBV11-2	TRBJ2-3	CASSMGTSLRTDTQYF
TRBV12-3/TRBV12-4	TRBJ2-2	CASSLALRSGGVNGELFF
TRBV6-6	TRBJ1-2	CASSYSNRARSGYTF
TRBV29-1	TRBJ1-2	CSVRSGTDGYTF
TRBV5-1	TRBJ2-1	CASSSTGNEQFF
TRBV10-3	TRBJ2-7	CAISEEGAGLGYEQYF
TRBV4-1	TRBJ2-5	CASSRLLAERKETQYF
TRBV30	TRBJ1-3	CAWSVLGRWRGNTIYF
TRBV19	TRBJ1-2	CAARQGDGYTF
TRBV5-1	TRBJ1-1	CASSYHKLNTEAFF
TRBV6-2/TRBV6-3	TRBJ2-1	CASSVTMSSYNEQFF
TRBV5-1	TRBJ2-5	CASRLLSSKETQYF
TRBV12-5	TRBJ2-2	CASGLLTGTGGTGELFF
TRBV5-1	TRBJ1-4	CASSLASGGYEKLFF
TRBV28	TRBJ2-7	CASSSTGTSRSYEQYF
TRBV6-2/TRBV6-3	TRBJ2-5	CASRGNHSGPKETQYF
TRBV11-1	TRBJ2-1	CASSLYLDRGQTDEQFF